The table lists the clone carrying this T cell receptor (beta chain) with a count of one. TCRdb keeps only in-frame clones here, not all; method: immunoSEQ multiplex PCR. The sample lists more than 95,000 clones; roughly nine tenths were seen once. This entry comes from a study of T cell changes during pregnancy in multiple sclerosis. The V gene lost 6 bases and the J gene lost 12 bases, with 20 bases spanning the gap. In germline, CDR1 is MNHEY, CDR2 SMNVEV (reference sequence). This CDR3 contains 13 residues. The input for sequencing was peripheral blood, taken after pregnancy. This sequence originates from a female donor with multiple sclerosis, enrolled in a pregnancy study. The chain links TRBV27 to TRBJ1-1; D may be TRBD1 (6 bases). CDR3 protein: CASSPAGVKIPFF. CDR3 sequence (DNA): TGTGCCAGCAGCCCGGCAGGGGTGAAGATTCCTTTCTTT.